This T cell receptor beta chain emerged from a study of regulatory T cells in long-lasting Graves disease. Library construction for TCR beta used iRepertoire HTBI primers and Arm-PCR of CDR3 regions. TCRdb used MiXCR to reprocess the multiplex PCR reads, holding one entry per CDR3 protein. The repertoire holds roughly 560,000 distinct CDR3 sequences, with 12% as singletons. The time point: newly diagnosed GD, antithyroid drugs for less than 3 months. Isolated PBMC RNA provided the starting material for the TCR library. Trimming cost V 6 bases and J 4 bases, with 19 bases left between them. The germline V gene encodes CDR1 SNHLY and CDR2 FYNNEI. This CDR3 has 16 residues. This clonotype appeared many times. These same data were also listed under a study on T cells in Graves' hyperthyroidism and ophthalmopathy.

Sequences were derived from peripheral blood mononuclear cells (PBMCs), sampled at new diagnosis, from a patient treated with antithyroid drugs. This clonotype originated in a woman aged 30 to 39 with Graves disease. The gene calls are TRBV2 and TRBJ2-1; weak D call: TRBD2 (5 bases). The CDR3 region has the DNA TGTGCCAGCAGGGCCGGATGGCTAGCCGGGTACAATGAGCAGTTCTTC. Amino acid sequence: CASRAGWLAGYNEQFF.